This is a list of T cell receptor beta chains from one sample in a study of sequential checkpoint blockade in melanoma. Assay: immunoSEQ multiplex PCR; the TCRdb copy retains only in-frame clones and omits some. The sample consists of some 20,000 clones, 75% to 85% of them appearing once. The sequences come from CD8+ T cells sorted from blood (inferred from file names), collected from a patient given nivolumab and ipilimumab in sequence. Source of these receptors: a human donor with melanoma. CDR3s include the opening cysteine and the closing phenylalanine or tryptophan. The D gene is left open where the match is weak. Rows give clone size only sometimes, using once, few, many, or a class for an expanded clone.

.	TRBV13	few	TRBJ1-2	TGTGCCAGCAGCCCCTCGGGAAGGACGGGAGGCTACACCTTC	CASSPSGRTGGYTF
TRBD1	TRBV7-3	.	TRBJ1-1	TGTGCCAGCAGCTTAAATCCTACAGGGGGGACTGAAGCTTTCTTT	CASSLNPTGGTEAFF
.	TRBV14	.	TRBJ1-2	TGTGCCAGCAGCCATAAACGGACGGGGTTTGATGATGGCTACACCTTC	CASSHKRTGFDDGYTF
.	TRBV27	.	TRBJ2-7	TGTGCCAGCAGTTTGGCTGGCGGGGTTGAGCAGTACTTC	CASSLAGGVEQYF
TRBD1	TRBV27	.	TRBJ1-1	TGTGCCAGCAGTTTTGAGGGGGCTAAGGGCACTGAAGCTTTCTTT	CASSFEGAKGTEAFF
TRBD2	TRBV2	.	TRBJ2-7	TGTGCCAGCAGTGTATCGTTAGCGGGGGCAAACTACGAGCAGTACTTC	CASSVSLAGANYEQYF
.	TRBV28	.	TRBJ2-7	TGTGCAGCGACCGGGAGCCCCTACGAGCAGTACTTC	CAATGSPYEQYF
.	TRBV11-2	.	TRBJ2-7	TGTGCCAGCAGCTTAGGATCTAGCGAGCAGTACTTC	CASSLGSSEQYF
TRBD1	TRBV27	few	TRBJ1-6	TGTGCCAGCAGTTTATGGGGGACAGGGGGATCACCCCTCCACTTT	CASSLWGTGGSPLHF
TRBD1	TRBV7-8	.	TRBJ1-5	TGTGCCAGCAGCTTACAGGACAGGGTAGGACAGCCCCAGCATTTT	CASSLQDRVGQPQHF
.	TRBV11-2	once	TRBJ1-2	TGTGCCAGCAGCTTAGTGCAGGGTTCGTTCGGCTACACCTTC	CASSLVQGSFGYTF
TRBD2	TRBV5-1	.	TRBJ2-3	TGCGCCAGCAGCTCGACTAGCGGATCCACAGATACGCAGTATTTT	CASSSTSGSTDTQYF
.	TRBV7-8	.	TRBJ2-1	TGTGCCAGCAGTCATCTCACTACCGCCAATGAGCAGTTCTTC	CASSHLTTANEQFF
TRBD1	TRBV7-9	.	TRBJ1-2	TGTGCCAGCAGACCAACAGGGGGCGCACCCTATGGCTACACCTTC	CASRPTGGAPYGYTF
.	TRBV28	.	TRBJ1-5	TGTGCCAGCAGCCCCGCCCGGGGAAGCAATCAGCCCCAGCATTTT	CASSPARGSNQPQHF
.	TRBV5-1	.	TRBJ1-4	TGCGCCAGCAGCTTGTTCTCCGGAGGAGATGCAACTAATGAAAAACTGTTTTTT	CASSLFSGGDATNEKLFF
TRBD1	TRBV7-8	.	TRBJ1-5	TGTGCCAGCAGCGAAACAGGGGGTTCTCAGCCCCAGCATTTT	CASSETGGSQPQHF
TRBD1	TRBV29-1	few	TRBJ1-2	TGCAGCGTTTACACAGGGGCTGGCTACACCTTC	CSVYTGAGYTF
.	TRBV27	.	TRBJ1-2	TGTGCCAGCAGTTTAACCAGGGGCGTTGGCTATGGCTACACCTTC	CASSLTRGVGYGYTF
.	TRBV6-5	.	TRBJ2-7	TGTGCCAGCAGGTCAGGGGGGCCTGAGCAGTACTTC	CASRSGGPEQYF
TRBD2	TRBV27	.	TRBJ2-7	TGTGCCAGCAGTTTAAACCCCGATTCTAGCGGAGCCTACGAGCAGTACTTC	CASSLNPDSSGAYEQYF
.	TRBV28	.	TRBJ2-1	TGTGCCAGCAGTTTAATAGGGGGTTCGAATGAGCAGTTCTTC	CASSLIGGSNEQFF
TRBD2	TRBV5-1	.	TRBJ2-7	TGCGCCAGCAGCTTGGGTCTAGCGGGGGAGACGAGCTCCTACGAGCAGTACTTC	CASSLGLAGETSSYEQYF
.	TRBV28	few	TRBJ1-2	TGTGCCAGCAGTGTGTCAGCGGACTATGGCTACACCTTC	CASSVSADYGYTF
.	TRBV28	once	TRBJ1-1	TGTGCCAGCAGTCCCGGGGCTGAAGCTTTCTTT	CASSPGAEAFF
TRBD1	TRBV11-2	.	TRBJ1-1	TGTGCCAGCAGCTCTTGGCAGGGGGGCACTGAAGCTTTCTTT	CASSSWQGGTEAFF
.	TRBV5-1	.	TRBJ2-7	TGCGCCAGCAGCCCCCGGACAGTTTCTACCTACGAGCAGTACTTC	CASSPRTVSTYEQYF
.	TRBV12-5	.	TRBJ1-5	TGTGCTAGTGGTTTGGTAAGCGGGCCAGATCAGCCCCAGCATTTT	CASGLVSGPDQPQHF
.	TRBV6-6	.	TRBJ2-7	TGTGCCAGCAGTTACTCGAGAGACGAGCAGTACTTC	CASSYSRDEQYF
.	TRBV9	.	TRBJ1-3	TGTGCCAGCAGCGCCTCATTGGCCCTTGGAAACACCATATATTTT	CASSASLALGNTIYF
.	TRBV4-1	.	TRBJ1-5	TGCGCCAGCAGCCAAGATGCCGACATCAGGGTTAGCAATCAGCCCCAGCATTTT	CASSQDADIRVSNQPQHF
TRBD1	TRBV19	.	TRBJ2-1	TGTGCCAGTAGTCTTAGGGGGCTCTTCAATGAGCAGTTCTTC	CASSLRGLFNEQFF
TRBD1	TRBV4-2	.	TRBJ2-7	TGTGCCAGCAGCCAAGATTGGCCGGGACAGTCCTACGAGCAGTACTTC	CASSQDWPGQSYEQYF
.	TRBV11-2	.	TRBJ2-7	TGTGCCAGCAGCTCCGAAGTAGTTGCATACGAGCAGTACTTC	CASSSEVVAYEQYF
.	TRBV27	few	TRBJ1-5	TGTGCCAGCAAGGGGGGGCCAGATTTATCTCAGCCCCAGCATTTT	CASKGGPDLSQPQHF
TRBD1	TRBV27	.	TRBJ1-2	TGTGCCAGCAGCGAGACAGGGTCCTATGGCTACACCTTC	CASSETGSYGYTF
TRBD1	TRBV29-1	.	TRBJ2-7	TGCAGCGTGCCGGGACAGGGCTACGAGCAGTACTTC	CSVPGQGYEQYF
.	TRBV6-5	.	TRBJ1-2	TGTGCCAGCAGTTACTCGAGGGCCAGGATCTATGGCTACACCTTC	CASSYSRARIYGYTF
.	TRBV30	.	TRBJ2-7	TGTGCCTGGAGTGTACCAGGGGACATAGGTTTCTACGAGCAGTACTTC	CAWSVPGDIGFYEQYF
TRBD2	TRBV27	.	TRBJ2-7	TGTGCCAGCAGTTCCCGGGAGGGCCACGAGCAGTACTTC	CASSSREGHEQYF
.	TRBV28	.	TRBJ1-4	TGTGCCAGCAGCTCAGCGATCCTTCTTAGTGAAAAACTGTTTTTT	CASSSAILLSEKLFF
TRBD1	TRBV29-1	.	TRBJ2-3	TGCAGCGTTGAGGACAGGGCGACAGATACGCAGTATTTT	CSVEDRATDTQYF
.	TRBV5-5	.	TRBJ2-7	TGTGCCAGCAGCTTTCAAGGACAGCCCTACGAGCAGTACTTC	CASSFQGQPYEQYF
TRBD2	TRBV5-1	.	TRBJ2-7	TGCGCCAGCAGCTTGGCTGGACTAGCGGGCCTTAGCTCCTACGAGCAGTACTTC	CASSLAGLAGLSSYEQYF
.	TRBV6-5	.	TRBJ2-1	TGTGCCAGCAGTTACTCTCGGGTAGGCAATGAGCAGTTCTTC	CASSYSRVGNEQFF
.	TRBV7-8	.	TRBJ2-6	TGTGCCTCAAGAGCGGCCTCTGGGGCCAACGTCCTGACTTTC	CASRAASGANVLTF
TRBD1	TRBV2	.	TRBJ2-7	TGTGCCAGAAAGGGGGTGACAGGGAGCGAGCAGTACTTC	CARKGVTGSEQYF
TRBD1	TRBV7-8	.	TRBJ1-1	TGTGCCAGCAGCTTAGGCAGGGGGCACGCGAACACTGAAGCTTTCTTT	CASSLGRGHANTEAFF
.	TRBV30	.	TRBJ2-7	TGTGCCTGGAGGCCCACAGGGCAGACCGAGCAGTACTTC	CAWRPTGQTEQYF
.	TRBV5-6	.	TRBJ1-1	TGTGCCAGCAGCCCAATCAGGGGTGAAGCTTTCTTT	CASSPIRGEAFF
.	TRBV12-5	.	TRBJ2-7	TGTGCTAGTGGTTTGGACTTGACCTACGAGCAGTACTTC	CASGLDLTYEQYF
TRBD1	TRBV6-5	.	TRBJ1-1	TGTGCCAGCAGTTTTTGGACAGGGTCGTGGACTGAAGCTTTCTTT	CASSFWTGSWTEAFF
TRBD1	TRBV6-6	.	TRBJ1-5	TGTGCCAGCAGTACGGGTACAGGGGCGGTTCAGCCCCAGCATTTT	CASSTGTGAVQPQHF
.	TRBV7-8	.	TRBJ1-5	TGTGCCAGCAGCGTACCCCCGGAGCCCCAGCATTTT	CASSVPPEPQHF
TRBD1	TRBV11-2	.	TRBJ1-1	TGTGCCAGCAGCTTAGGACGGGGGGACAGGGGCACTGAAGCTTTCTTT	CASSLGRGDRGTEAFF
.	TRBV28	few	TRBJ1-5	TGTGCCACCCGACAAGCGGTTGCGAATCAGCCCCAGCATTTT	CATRQAVANQPQHF
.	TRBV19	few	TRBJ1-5	TGTGCCAGTAGTACGGGATTCAATCAGCCCCAGCATTTT	CASSTGFNQPQHF
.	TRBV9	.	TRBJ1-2	TGTGCCAGCAGCGTAGTCACAGGGCCAAACTATGGCTACACCTTC	CASSVVTGPNYGYTF